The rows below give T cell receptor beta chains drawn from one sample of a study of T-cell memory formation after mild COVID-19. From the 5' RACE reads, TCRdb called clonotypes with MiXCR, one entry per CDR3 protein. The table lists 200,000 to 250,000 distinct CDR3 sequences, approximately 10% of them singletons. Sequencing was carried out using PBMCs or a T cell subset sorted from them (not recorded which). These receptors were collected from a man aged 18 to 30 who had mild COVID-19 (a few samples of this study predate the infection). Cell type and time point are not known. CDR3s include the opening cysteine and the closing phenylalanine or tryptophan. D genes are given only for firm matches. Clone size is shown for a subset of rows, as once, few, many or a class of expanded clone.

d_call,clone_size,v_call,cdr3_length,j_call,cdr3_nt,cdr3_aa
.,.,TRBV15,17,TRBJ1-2,TGTGCCACCAGCAGAGTCCCCCCGGACGGCGCTAACTATGGCTACACCTTC,CATSRVPPDGANYGYTF
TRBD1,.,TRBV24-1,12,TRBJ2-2,TGTGCCACCAGTCCCTCGGACAGGACGATGTTTTTT,CATSPSDRTMFF
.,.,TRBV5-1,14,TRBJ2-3,TGCGCCAGCAGCTCCACCTCAGGGGCAGATACGCAGTATTTT,CASSSTSGADTQYF
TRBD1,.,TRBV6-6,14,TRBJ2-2,TGTGCCAGCAGTTACGGGACAGGTCCCGGGGAGCTGTTTTTT,CASSYGTGPGELFF
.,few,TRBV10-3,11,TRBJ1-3,TGTGCCGTCGGGGGCGGCAACACCATATATTTT,CAVGGGNTIYF
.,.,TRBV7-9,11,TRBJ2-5,TGTGCCAGCAGCACAAAACGGGTACAGTACTTC,CASSTKRVQYF
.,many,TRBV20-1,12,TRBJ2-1,TGCAGTGCTAGCAAAAATTCTGCTGAGCAGTTCTTC,CSASKNSAEQFF
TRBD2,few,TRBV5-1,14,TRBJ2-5,TGCGCCAGCAGCCGGACTAGCGGACAAGAGACCCAGTACTTC,CASSRTSGQETQYF
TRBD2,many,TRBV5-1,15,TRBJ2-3,TGCGCCAGCAGCTTGGGGGCAGGGAGGGCGGATACGCAGTATTTT,CASSLGAGRADTQYF
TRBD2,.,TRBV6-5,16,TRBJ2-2,TGTGCCAGCAGGCCCCCCGGGACTAGCGGTACCGGGGAGCTGTTTTTT,CASRPPGTSGTGELFF
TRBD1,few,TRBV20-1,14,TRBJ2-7,TGCAGTGCTAGACCGACAGGGGGGGGATACGAGCAGTACTTC,CSARPTGGGYEQYF
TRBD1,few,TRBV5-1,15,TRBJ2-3,TGCGCCAGCAGCGGGGACAGGGTTAGAACAGATACGCAGTATTTT,CASSGDRVRTDTQYF
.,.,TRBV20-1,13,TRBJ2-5,TGCAGTGCTAGTCACAAATCCCAAGAGACCCAGTACTTC,CSASHKSQETQYF
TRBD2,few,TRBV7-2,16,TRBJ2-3,TGTGCCAGCAGCTTCCTAGCGGGGTCGGGCACAGATACGCAGTATTTT,CASSFLAGSGTDTQYF
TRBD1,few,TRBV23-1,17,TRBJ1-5,TGCGCCAGCAGTCTGCTGGACAGGGGGCTACACAATCAGCCCCAGCATTTT,CASSLLDRGLHNQPQHF
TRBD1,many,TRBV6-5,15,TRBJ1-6,TGTGCCAGCAGTCGCGGGGGGACAGGTAATTCACCCCTCCACTTT,CASSRGGTGNSPLHF
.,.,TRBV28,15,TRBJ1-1,TGTGCCAGCAATCTTCACCGGTCCCTGAACACTGAAGCTTTCTTT,CASNLHRSLNTEAFF
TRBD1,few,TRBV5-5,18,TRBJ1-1,TGTGCCAGCAGCTTGGGAAGACAGGGGAGGGGAAGGGACACTGAAGCTTTCTTT,CASSLGRQGRGRDTEAFF
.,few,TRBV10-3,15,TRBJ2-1,TGTGCCATCAGAAGGGACTTCCTTGAGGGAGATGAGCAGTTCTTC,CAIRRDFLEGDEQFF
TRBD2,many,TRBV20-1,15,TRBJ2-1,TGCAGTGTCAGGACTAGCCCGAGCTCCTACAATGAGCAGTTCTTC,CSVRTSPSSYNEQFF
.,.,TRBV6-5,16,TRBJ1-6,TGTGCCAGCAGTTACGGGTTGAGCTCCTATAATTCACCCCTCCACTTT,CASSYGLSSYNSPLHF
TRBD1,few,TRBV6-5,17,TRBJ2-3,TGTGCCAGCAGCCAGGGACAGGGGCTGATCGGCACAGATACGCAGTATTTT,CASSQGQGLIGTDTQYF
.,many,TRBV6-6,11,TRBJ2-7,TGTGCCAGCAGGGATATCTACGAGCAGTACTTC,CASRDIYEQYF
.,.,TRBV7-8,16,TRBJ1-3,TGTGCCAGCAGCCCTATTTCGGGGGCGAGAGGAAACACCATATATTTT,CASSPISGARGNTIYF
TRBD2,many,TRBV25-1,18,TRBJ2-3,TGTGCCAGCAGTGATGGGGGGCCTGGCGGGGGGTTCGCAGATACGCAGTATTTT,CASSDGGPGGGFADTQYF
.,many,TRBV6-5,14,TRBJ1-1,TGTGCCAGCAGAAGAATTGGGACTGGGACTGAAGCTTTCTTT,CASRRIGTGTEAFF
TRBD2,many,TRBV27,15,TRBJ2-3,TGTGCCAGCAGTTTTCTAGCGGGGGGTCCAGATACGCAGTATTTT,CASSFLAGGPDTQYF
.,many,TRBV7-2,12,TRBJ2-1,TGTGCCAGCAGCTTCGGTTTTCGAGAGCAGTTCTTC,CASSFGFREQFF
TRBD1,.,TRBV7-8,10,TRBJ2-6,TGTGCCAGCAGCAGGGACAGGGCGACTTTC,CASSRDRATF
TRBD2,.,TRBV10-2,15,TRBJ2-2,TGCGCCACCAGGGGACTAGTCGGCGTGGCCGGGGAGCTGTTTTTT,CATRGLVGVAGELFF
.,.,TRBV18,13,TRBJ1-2,TGTGCCAGCTCACCAGACAAGTTTTTAGGCTACACCTTC,CASSPDKFLGYTF
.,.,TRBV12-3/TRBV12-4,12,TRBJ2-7,TGTTCCAGCAGTGGTCCCTCCTACGAGCAGTACTTC,CSSSGPSYEQYF
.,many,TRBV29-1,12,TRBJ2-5,TGCAGCGCCGCCGGGAATAGGGAGACCCAGTACTTC,CSAAGNRETQYF
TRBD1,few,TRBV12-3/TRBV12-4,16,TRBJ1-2,TGTGCCAGCAGGGAGGACAGGGGGGGCTCCGACTATGGCTACACCTTC,CASREDRGGSDYGYTF
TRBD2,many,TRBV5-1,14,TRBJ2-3,TGCGCCAGCAGCATCATAGCGGGAGGGGATACGCAGTATTTT,CASSIIAGGDTQYF
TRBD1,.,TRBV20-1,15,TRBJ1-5,TGCAGTGCTAGGGCTCAGGGGGCGGATAATCAGCCCCAGCATTTT,CSARAQGADNQPQHF
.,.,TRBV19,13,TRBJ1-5,TGTGCCAGTAGTATAGAGATCAATCAGCCCCAGCATTTT,CASSIEINQPQHF
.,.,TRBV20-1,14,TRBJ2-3,TGCAGTGCTAGCAGACAGGAAAGCACAGATACGCAGTATTTT,CSASRQESTDTQYF
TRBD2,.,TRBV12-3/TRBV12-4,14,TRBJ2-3,TGTGCCAGCAGTTTAGGACTAGCCGTAGATACGCAGTATTTT,CASSLGLAVDTQYF
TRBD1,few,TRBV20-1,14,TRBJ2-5,TGCAGTGCTAGAGCTAGGGGGCGCGGGGAGACCCAGTACTTC,CSARARGRGETQYF
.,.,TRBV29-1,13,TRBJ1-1,TGCAGCGTTGAAGAGGGTTGGCGCACTGAAGCTTTCTTT,CSVEEGWRTEAFF
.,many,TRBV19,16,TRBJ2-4,TGTGCCAGTAGCTGGCGGACCAAGGAAGCCAAAAACATTCAGTACTTC,CASSWRTKEAKNIQYF
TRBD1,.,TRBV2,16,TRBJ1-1,TGTGCCAGCAGTCAAAAGTGGGGACAGGGAAGGTTTGAAGCTTTCTTT,CASSQKWGQGRFEAFF
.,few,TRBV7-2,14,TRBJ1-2,TGTGCCAGCAGCTTATACAGGGTTTCGGGCGGCTACACCTTC,CASSLYRVSGGYTF
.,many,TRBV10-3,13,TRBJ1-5,TGTGCCATCAGTGGAGGGGGTCATCAGCCCCAGCATTTT,CAISGGGHQPQHF
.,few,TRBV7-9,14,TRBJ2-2,TGTGCCAGCAGCAATACACCGAACACCGGGGAGCTGTTTTTT,CASSNTPNTGELFF
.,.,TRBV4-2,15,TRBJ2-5,TGTGCCAGCAGCCAAGACCGGGTGGGGGGTGCGGCCCAGTACTTC,CASSQDRVGGAAQYF
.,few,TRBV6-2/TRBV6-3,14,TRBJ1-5,TGTGCCAGCAGTTACGCACAGGGCAATCAGCCCCAGCATTTT,CASSYAQGNQPQHF
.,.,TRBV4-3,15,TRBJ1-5,TGCGCCAGCAGCCAAGGGGACATCGCCGGGCAGCCCCAGCATTTT,CASSQGDIAGQPQHF
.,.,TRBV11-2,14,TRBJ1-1,TGTGCCAGCAGCTTAGGACAGATAAACACTGAAGCTTTCTTT,CASSLGQINTEAFF
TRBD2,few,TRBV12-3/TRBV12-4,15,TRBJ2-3,TGTGCCAGCAGTTTAGTAGCGGGGGCCACAGATACGCAGTATTTT,CASSLVAGATDTQYF
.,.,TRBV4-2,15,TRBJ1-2,TGTGCCAGCAGCCAAGATGCCGACATTTCGTATGGCTACACCTTC,CASSQDADISYGYTF
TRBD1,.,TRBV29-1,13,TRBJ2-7,TGCAGCGGGAGACAGGGGTCCTCCTACGAGCAGTACTTC,CSGRQGSSYEQYF
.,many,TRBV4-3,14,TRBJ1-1,TGCGCCAGCAGCCAAGATCCGAGCAACACTGAAGCTTTCTTT,CASSQDPSNTEAFF